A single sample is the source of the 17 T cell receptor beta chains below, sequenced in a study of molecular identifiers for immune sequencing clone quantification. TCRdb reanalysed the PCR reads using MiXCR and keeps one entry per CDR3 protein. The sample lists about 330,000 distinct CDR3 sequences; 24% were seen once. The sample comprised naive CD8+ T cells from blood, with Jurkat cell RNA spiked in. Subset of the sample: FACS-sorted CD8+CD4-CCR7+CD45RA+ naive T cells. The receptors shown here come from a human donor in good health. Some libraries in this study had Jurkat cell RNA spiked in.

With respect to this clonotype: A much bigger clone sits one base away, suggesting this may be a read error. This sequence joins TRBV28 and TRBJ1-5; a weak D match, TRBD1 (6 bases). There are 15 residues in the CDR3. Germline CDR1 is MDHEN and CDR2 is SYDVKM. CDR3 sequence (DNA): TGTGCCAGCAGTTTAGGGGGCCTTAGCAATCAGCCCCAGCGTTTT. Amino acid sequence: CASSLGGLSNQPQRF. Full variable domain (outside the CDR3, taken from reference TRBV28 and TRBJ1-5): DVKVTQSSRYLVKRTGEKVFLECVQDMDHENMFWYRQDPGLGLRLIYFSYDVKMKEKGDIPEGYSVSREKKERFSLILESASTNQTSMYLCASSLGGLSNQPQRFGDGTRLSIL.

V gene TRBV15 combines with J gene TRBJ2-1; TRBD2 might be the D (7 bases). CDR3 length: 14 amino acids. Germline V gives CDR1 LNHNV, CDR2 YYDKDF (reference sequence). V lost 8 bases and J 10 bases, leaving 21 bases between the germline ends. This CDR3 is CATRFYGGPGEQFF. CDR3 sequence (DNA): TGTGCCACCCGGTTCTACGGGGGGCCGGGGGAGCAGTTCTTC. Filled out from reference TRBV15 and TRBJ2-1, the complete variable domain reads DAMVIQNPRYQVTQFGKPVTLSCSQTLNHNVMYWYQQKSSQAPKLLFHYYDKDFNNEADTPDNFQSRRPNTSFCFLDIRSPGLGDTAMYLCATRFYGGPGEQFFGPGTRLTVL.

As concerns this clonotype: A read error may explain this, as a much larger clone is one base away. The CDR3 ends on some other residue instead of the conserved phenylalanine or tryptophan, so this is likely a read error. The DNA for the CDR3 is TGTGCCAGCAGCTCCTACGGACAGGGCGGGGAGACCCAGTACCTC. Translating gives CASSSYGQGGETQYL. The rearrangement uses TRBV11-2 and TRBJ2-5; 8 positions match TRBD1. Trimming cost V 4 bases and J 5 bases; bases outside gene matches: 9. CDR1 is SGHAT, CDR2 FQNNGV, per germline. This CDR3 has 15 amino acids.

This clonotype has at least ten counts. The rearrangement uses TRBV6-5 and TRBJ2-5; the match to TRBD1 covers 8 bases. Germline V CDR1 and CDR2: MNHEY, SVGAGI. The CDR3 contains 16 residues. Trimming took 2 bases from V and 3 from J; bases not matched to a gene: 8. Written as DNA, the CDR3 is TGTGCCAGCAGTTACGATCAGGGGGCCAATAAAGAGACCCAGTACTTC. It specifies CASSYDQGANKETQYF.

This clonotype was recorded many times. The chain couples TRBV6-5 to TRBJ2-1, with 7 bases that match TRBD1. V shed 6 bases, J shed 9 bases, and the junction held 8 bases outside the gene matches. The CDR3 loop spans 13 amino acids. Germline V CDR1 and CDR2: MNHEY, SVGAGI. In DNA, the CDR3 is TGTGCCAGCAGCACTGACAGGGTGACTGAGCAGTTCTTC. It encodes CASSTDRVTEQFF.

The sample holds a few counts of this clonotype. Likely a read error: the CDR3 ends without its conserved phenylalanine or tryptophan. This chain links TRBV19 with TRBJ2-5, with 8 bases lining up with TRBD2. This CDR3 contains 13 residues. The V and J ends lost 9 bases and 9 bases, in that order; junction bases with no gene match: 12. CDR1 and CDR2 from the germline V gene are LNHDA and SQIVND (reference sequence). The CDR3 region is CASRGGLSLAQYS. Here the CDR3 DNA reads TGTGCCAGCCGGGGGGGTCTATCTCTGGCCCAGTACTCC.

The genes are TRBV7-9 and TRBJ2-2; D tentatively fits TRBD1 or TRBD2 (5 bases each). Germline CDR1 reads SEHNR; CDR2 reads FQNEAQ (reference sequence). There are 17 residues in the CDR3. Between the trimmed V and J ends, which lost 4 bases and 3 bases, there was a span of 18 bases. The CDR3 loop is CASSSPWDGTHTGELFF. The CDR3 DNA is TGTGCCAGCAGCTCCCCATGGGACGGAACGCACACCGGGGAGCTGTTTTTT.

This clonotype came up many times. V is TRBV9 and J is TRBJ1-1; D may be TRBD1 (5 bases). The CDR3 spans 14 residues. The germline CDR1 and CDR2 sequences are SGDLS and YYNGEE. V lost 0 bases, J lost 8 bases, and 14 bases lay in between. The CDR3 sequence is CASSVGGTGSEAFF. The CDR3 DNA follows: TGTGCCAGCAGCGTAGGAGGGACCGGATCCGAAGCTTTCTTT.

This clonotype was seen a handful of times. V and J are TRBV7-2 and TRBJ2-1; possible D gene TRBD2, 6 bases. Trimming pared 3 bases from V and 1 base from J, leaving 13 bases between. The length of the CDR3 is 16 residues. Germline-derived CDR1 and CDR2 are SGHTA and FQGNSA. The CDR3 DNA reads TGTGCCAGCAGCTTGGATTGGGGACTGTCCTACAATGAGCAGTTCTTC. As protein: CASSLDWGLSYNEQFF.

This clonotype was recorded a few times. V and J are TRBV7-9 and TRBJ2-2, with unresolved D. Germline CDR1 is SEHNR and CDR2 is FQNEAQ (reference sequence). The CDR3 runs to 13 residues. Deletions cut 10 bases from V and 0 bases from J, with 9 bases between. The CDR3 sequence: CAIDKANTGELFF. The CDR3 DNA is TGTGCCATAGACAAAGCGAACACCGGGGAGCTGTTTTTT.

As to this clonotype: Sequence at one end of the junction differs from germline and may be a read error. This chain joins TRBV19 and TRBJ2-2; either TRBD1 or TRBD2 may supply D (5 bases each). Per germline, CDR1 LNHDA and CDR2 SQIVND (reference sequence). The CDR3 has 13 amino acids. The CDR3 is CASIDSYTGELSF. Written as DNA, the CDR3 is TGTGCCAGTATTGACAGCTACACCGGGGAGCTGTCTTTT.

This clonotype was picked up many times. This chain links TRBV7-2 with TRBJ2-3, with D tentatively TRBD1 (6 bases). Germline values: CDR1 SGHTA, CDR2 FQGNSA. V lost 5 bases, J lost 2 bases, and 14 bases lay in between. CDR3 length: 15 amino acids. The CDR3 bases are TGTGCCAGCAGCCCCCCGACAGGCCTCACAGATACGCAGTATTTT. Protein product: CASSPPTGLTDTQYF. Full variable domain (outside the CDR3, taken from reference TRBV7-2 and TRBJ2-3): GAGVSQSPSNKVTEKGKDVELRCDPISGHTALYWYRQSLGQGLEFLIYFQGNSAPDKSGLPSDRFSAERTGGSVSTLTIQRTQQEDSAVYLCASSPPTGLTDTQYFGPGTRLTVL.

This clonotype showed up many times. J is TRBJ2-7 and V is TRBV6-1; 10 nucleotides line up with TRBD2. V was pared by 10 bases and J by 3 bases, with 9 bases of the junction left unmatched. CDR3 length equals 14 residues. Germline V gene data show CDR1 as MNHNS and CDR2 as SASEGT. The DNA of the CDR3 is TGTGCCATCTATCCTCTAGCGGGGGACTACGAGCAGTACTTC. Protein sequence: CAIYPLAGDYEQYF.

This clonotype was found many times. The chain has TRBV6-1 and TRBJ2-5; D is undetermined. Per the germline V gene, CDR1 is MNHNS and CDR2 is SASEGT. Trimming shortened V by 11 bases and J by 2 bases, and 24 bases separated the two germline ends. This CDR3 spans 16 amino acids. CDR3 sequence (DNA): TGTGCCTCTTCTTCCCCAACAACGGGCCCACAAGAGACCCAGTACTTC. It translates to CASSSPTTGPQETQYF.

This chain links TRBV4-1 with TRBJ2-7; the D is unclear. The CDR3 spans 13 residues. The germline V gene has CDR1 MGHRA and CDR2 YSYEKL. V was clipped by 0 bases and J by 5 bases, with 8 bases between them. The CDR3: CASSQEFPDEQYF. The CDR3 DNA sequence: TGCGCCAGCAGCCAAGAGTTTCCCGACGAGCAGTACTTC.

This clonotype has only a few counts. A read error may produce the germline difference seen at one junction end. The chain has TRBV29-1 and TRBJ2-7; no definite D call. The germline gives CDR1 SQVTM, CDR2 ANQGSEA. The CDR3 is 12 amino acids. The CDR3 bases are TGCAGCGTTGAGGGGAACTCCTACGAGCAGCACTTC. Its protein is CSVEGNSYEQHF.

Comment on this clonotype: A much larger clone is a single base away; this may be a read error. The CDR3 sequence is CAGSPTRGANEQYF. CDR3 in DNA: TGTGCCGGCAGCCCGACCCGGGGGGCAAACGAGCAGTACTTC. V usage is TRBV7-9 and J usage is TRBJ2-7; tentative D call: TRBD2 (7 bases). The V gene's germline CDR1 is SEHNR and CDR2 FQNEAQ (reference sequence). The CDR3 runs to 14 residues.